This record concerns one T cell receptor (beta chain) sequence. The antigen remains unidentified. The germline V gene has CDR1 SGHTA and CDR2 FQGNSA. The CDR3 extends over 14 amino acids. V was pared by 2 bases and J by 4 bases, with 10 bases between. These data come from a study of cytomegalovirus exposure and HLA in healthy donors. Primers included in the PCR were 60 Vbeta and 13 Jbeta primers. TCRdb's copy holds only in-frame clones and misses some; the assay was immunoSEQ multiplex PCR. The data hold over 100,000 clones, with roughly 9.6% observed a single time. General study findings and limits: No immune exposure information besides CMV serostatus was available. The authors later linked a missense DCLRE1C variant to TCR beta V- and J-gene trimming.

The sequence derives from a woman aged 40 to 50 in good health and CMV-seropositive. This sequence joins TRBV7-2 and TRBJ2-3, with D uncertain. The sample was PBMCs. The DNA of the CDR3 is TGTGCCAGCAGCTTACAAGGAGCTGCAGATACGCAGTATTTT. It yields the protein CASSLQGAADTQYF.